The 7 T cell receptor beta chains in this list originate from one sample, sequenced in a study of OX40 agonist ivuxolimab in advanced cancers. The method was the immunoSEQ multiplex PCR assay. Held by TCRdb, this immuneACCESS table contains in-frame sequences only and omits some clones. Under half of the omission traces to an unresolved V gene where checked; the cause of the rest is unknown. Present in this sample are about 110,000 clones, 90% of which were seen just once. The top ten clones comprise approximately 0.52% of the sample. This material consisted of CD4+ or CD8+ T cells sorted from blood, taken in a trial of the OX40 agonist ivuxolimab. The origin of the receptors is an adult with an advanced solid tumor such as melanoma, head and neck, liver or kidney cancer.

This chain joins TRBV7-2 and TRBJ2-7; possible D gene TRBD1, 5 bases. CDR1 SGHTA and CDR2 FQGNSA come from the germline V gene. Between the trimmed V and J ends, which lost 4 bases and 2 bases, there was a span of 15 bases. This CDR3 spans 15 amino acids. The CDR3 bases are TGTGCCAGCAGCTCACAATCCGGACAAGCCTACGAGCAGTACTTC. Protein product: CASSSQSGQAYEQYF.

J is TRBJ1-1 and V is TRBV19; D might be TRBD1 (5 bases). Between the trimmed V and J ends, which lost 5 bases and 4 bases, there was a span of 20 bases. The CDR3 totals 16 residues. Per the germline V gene, CDR1 is LNHDA and CDR2 is SQIVND (reference sequence). CDR3 protein: CASSPHLQGERTEAFF. CDR3 in DNA: TGTGCCAGTAGTCCTCATCTGCAGGGAGAGCGCACTGAAGCTTTCTTT.

Of note for this clone: One junction end disagrees with the germline gene, perhaps due to a read error. The chain combines TRBV7-9 with TRBJ1-1, with TRBD1 identical over 7 bases. This CDR3 region has 12 residues. Germline V gene data show CDR1 as SEHNR and CDR2 as FQNEAQ (reference sequence). CDR3 DNA sequence: TGTGCCAGCAGCTTAGAAGGGGGCCTTCTTCCTTTT. This sequence encodes CASSLEGGLLPF.

The V gene is TRBV7-9, the J gene TRBJ2-3; D gene ambiguous. Germline CDR1 and CDR2: SEHNR and FQNEAQ (reference sequence). The CDR3 has 13 residues. Trimming took off 1 base at V and 1 base at J, with 3 bases between the two ends. CDR3 in amino acids: CASSLDGTDTQYF. As DNA, the CDR3 is TGTGCCAGCAGCTTAGACGGCACAGATACGCAGTATTTT.

The rearrangement uses TRBV10-1 and TRBJ2-4; TRBD2 agrees at 7 bases. CDR1 and CDR2 from the germline V gene are WNHNN and SYGVQD (reference sequence). J was trimmed by 7 bases and V by 2 bases; bases with no gene match: 5. This CDR3 is 14 amino acids long. CDR3 residues: CASSEDPGGNIQYF. The CDR3 DNA is TGCGCCAGCAGTGAGGACCCCGGGGGGAACATTCAGTACTTC.

The chain is built from TRBV4-1 and TRBJ1-4; maybe TRBD1 (5 bases). The CDR3 runs 16 residues. Germline V gene sequence: CDR1 MGHRA, CDR2 YSYEKL. V was shortened by 0 bases and J by 3 bases, with 11 bases between the two germline ends. CDR3 loop: CASSQDSTAPNEKLFF. The CDR3 DNA reads as TGCGCCAGCAGCCAAGACTCGACAGCTCCTAATGAAAAACTGTTTTTT.

This clone was counted between two and nine times. V and J are TRBV7-9 and TRBJ1-6; D not certain. CDR1 and CDR2 from the germline V gene are SEHNR and FQNEAQ (reference sequence). The V gene lost 1 base and the J gene lost 6 bases, with 10 bases spanning the gap. The CDR3 sequence is 15 residues long. CDR3 sequence: CASSLGSEFNSPLHF. The CDR3 DNA sequence: TGTGCCAGCAGCTTAGGATCAGAGTTTAATTCACCCCTCCACTTT.